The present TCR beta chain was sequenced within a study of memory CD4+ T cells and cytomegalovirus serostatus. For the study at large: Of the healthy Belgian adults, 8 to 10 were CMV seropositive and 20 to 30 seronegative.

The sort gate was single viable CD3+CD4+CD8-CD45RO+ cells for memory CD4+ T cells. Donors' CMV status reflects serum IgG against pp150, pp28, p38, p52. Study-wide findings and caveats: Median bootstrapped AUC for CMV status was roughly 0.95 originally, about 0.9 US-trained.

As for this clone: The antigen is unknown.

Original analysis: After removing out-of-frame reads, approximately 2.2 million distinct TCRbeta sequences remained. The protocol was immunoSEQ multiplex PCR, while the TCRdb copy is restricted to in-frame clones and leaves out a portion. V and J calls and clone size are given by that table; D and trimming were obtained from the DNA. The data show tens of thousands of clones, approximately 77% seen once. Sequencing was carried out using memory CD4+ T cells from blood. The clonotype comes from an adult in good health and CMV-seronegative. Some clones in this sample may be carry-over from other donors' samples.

CDR3 loop: CASRLTGELFF. CDR3 DNA: TGTGCCAGCCGCCTAACCGGGGAGCTGTTTTTT. V is TRBV2 and J is TRBJ2-2; no clear D gene. Germline CDR1 reads SNHLY; CDR2 reads FYNNEI. Trimming stripped 8 bases from V and 5 bases from J, with 6 bases between. The CDR3 sequence is 11 residues long.